This T cell receptor (beta chain) was sequenced for a study of T cells after yellow fever vaccination. CDR3 size: 11 residues. Trimming cost V 3 bases and J 9 bases, with 5 bases left between them. Germline V CDR1 and CDR2: MNHEY, SVGEGT. TCRdb redid the calling of the 5' RACE reads with MiXCR, one entry per CDR3 protein. This sample has some 550,000 distinct CDR3 sequences, with over 15% found just once. The chain has TRBV6-2 or TRBV6-3 and TRBJ2-2; no clear D. This TCR derives from a young man who received the YFV17D yellow fever vaccine. Sequencing used PBMCs, obtained 15 days after the yellow fever booster vaccination. CDR3 sequence reads: CASSYMRELFF. The CDR3 DNA reads as TGTGCCAGCAGTTATATGAGGGAGCTGTTTTTT.